The source of this T cell receptor beta chain is a study of T cells in Graves' hyperthyroidism and ophthalmopathy. Template material for amplifying TCR beta CDR3 regions consisted of RNA transcripts. TCR CDR3 underwent first-round RT-PCR with the HTBI primer set. TCRdb fed the multiplex PCR reads into MiXCR, producing one record per CDR3 protein. The sample lists more than 500,000 distinct CDR3 sequences, 46% seen once, with about two fifths in the top ten. Criteria for exclusion of patients were uncontrolled infection, other autoimmune disease, pregnancy or lactation. Overall study results and limits: Separating ophthalmopathy from stable hyperthyroidism was achieved by a 13 V-J model. Model-based prediction identified ophthalmopathy a median 6.5 months prior to its onset.

The V segment lost 7 bases and the J segment 7 bases; nucleotides outside the gene matches: 10. The CDR3 has 14 amino acids. The germline CDR1 and CDR2 sequences are MNHNS and SASEGT. A note on this clonotype: The antigen remains undetermined.

The source is an adult woman with Graves' disease, either hyperthyroidism or ophthalmopathy (not recorded which). This chain uses TRBV6-1 with TRBJ2-7; 10 nucleotides line up with TRBD1. The sample comprised peripheral blood or thyroid tissue (not recorded which). Here the CDR3 DNA reads TGTGCCAGCACCCGCGACAGGGGGCTAGGAGAGCAGTACTTC. It is translated as CASTRDRGLGEQYF.